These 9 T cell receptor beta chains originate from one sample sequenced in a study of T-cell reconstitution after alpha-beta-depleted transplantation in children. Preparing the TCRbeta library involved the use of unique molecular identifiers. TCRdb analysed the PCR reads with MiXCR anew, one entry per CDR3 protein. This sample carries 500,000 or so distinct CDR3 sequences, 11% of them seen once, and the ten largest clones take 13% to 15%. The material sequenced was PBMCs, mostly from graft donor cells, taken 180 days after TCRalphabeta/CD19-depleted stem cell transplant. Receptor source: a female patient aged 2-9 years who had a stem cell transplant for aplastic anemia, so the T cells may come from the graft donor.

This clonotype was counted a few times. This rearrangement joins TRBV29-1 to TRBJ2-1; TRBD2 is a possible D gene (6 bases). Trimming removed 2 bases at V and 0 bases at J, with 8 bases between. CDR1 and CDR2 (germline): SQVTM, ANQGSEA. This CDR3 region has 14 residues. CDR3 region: CSVELAPSYNEQFF. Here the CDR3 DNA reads TGCAGCGTTGAACTAGCGCCCTCCTACAATGAGCAGTTCTTC.

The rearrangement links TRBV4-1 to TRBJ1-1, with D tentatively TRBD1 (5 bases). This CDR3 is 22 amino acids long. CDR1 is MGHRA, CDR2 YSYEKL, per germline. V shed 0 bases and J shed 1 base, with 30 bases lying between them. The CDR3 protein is CASSQDIIPSQGGWGRNTEAFF. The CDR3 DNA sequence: TGCGCCAGCAGCCAAGATATAATTCCTTCCCAGGGAGGATGGGGAAGGAACACTGAAGCTTTCTTT.

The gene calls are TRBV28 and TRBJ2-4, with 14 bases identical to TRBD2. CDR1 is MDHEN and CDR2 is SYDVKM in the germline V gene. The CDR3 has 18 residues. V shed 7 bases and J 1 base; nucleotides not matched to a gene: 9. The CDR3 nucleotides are TGTGCCAGCATGAGGGGACTAGCGGGAGCTTCGGCCAAAAACATTCAGTACTTC. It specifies CASMRGLAGASAKNIQYF.

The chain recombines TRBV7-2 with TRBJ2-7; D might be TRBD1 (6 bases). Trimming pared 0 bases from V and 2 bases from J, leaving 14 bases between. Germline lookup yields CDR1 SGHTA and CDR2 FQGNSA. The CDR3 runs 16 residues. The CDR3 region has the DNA TGTGCCAGCAGCTTAGCGGGTCGACAGGTACCCTACGAGCAGTACTTC. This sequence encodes CASSLAGRQVPYEQYF.

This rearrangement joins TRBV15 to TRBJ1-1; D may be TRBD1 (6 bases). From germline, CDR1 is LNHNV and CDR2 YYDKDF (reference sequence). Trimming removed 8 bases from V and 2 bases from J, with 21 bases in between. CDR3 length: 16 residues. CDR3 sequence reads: CATETREEQGNTEAFF. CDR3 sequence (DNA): TGTGCCACCGAGACCAGGGAGGAACAGGGCAACACTGAAGCTTTCTTT.

The CDR3: CASSSTGIYNSPLHF. The CDR3, as DNA: TGTGCCAGCAGTTCCACCGGGATCTATAATTCACCCCTCCACTTT. The rearrangement links TRBV27 to TRBJ1-6, with D uncertain. V dropped 4 bases and J dropped 3 bases, with 10 bases sitting between them. Germline-derived CDR1 and CDR2 are MNHEY and SMNVEV (reference sequence). The CDR3 has 15 residues.

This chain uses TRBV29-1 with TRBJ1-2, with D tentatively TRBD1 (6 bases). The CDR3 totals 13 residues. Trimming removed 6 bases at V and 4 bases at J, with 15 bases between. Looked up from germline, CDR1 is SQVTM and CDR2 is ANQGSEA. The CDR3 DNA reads TGCAGCGTCCTCCTAGACAGGAGCTATGGCTACACCTTC. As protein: CSVLLDRSYGYTF. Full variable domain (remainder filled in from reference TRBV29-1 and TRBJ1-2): SAVISQKPSRDICQRGTSLTIQCQVDSQVTMMFWYRQQPGQSLTLIATANQGSEATYESGFVIDKFPISRPNLTFSTLTVSNMSPEDSSIYLCSVLLDRSYGYTFGSGTRLTVV.

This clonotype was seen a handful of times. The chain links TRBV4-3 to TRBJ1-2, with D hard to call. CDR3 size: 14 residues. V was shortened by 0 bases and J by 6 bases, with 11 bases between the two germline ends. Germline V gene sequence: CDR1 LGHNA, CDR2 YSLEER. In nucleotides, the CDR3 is TGCGCCAGCAGCCAAGATTTCCGCAGTCATGGCTACACCTTC. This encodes CASSQDFRSHGYTF.

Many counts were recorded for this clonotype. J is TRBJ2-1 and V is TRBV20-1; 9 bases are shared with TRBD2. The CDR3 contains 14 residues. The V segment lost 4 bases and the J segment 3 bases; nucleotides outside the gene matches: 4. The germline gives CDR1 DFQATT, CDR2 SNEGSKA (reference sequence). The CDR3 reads CSATKREDYNEQFF. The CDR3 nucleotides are TGCAGTGCTACGAAGCGGGAGGACTACAATGAGCAGTTCTTC.